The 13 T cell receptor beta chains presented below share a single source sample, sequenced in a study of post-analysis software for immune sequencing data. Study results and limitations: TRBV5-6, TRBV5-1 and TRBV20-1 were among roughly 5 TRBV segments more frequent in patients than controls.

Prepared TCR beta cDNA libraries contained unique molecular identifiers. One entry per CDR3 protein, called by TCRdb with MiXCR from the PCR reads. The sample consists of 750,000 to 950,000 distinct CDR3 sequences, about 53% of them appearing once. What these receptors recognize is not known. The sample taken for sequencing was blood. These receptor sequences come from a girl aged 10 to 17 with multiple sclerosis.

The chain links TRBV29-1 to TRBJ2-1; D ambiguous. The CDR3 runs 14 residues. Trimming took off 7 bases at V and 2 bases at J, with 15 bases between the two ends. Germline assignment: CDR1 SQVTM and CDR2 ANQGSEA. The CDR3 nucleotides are TGCAGCGCTTCCAGGAGTGGGGCCTACAATGAGCAGTTCTTC. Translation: CSASRSGAYNEQFF.

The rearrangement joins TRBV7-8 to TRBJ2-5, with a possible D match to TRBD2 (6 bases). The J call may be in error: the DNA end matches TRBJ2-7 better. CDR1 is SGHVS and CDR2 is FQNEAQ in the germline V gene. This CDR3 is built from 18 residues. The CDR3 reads CASERELDRHGVYHEQYF. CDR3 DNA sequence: TGTGCCAGCGAACGGGAGTTGGACCGTCACGGCGTATACCACGAGCAGTACTTC.

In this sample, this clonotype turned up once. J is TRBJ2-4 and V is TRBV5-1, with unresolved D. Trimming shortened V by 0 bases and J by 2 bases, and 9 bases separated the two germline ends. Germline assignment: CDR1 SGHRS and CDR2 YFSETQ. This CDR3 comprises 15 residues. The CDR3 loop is CASSLAGGPKNIQYF. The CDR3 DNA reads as TGCGCCAGCAGCTTGGCGGGCGGTCCCAAAAACATTCAGTACTTC. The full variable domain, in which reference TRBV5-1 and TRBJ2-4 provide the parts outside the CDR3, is KAGVTQTPRYLIKTRGQQVTLSCSPISGHRSVSWYQQTPGQGLQFLFEYFSETQRNKGNFPGRFSGRQFSNSRSEMNVSTLELGDSALYLCASSLAGGPKNIQYFGAGTRLSVL.

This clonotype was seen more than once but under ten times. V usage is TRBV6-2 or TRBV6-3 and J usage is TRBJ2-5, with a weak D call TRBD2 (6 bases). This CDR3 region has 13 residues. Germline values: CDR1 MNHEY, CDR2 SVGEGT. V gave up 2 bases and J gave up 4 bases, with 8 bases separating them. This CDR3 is CASSYPGRETQYF. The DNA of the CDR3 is TGTGCCAGCAGTTACCCCGGGAGAGAGACCCAGTACTTC.

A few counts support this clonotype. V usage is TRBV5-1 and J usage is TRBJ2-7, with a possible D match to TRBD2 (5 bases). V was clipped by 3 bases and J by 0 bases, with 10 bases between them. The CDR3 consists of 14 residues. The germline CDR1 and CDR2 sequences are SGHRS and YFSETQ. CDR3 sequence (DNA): TGCGCCAGCAGCTGGCGGGCTTCCTCCTACGAGCAGTACTTC. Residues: CASSWRASSYEQYF.

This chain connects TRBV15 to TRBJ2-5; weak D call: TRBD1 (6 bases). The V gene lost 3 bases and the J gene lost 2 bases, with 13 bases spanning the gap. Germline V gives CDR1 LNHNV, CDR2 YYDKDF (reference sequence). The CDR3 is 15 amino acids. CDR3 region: CATSSWGQEQETQYF. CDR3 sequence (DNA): TGTGCCACCAGCAGTTGGGGACAAGAACAAGAGACCCAGTACTTC. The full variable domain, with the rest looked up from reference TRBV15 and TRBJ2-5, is DAMVIQNPRYQVTQFGKPVTLSCSQTLNHNVMYWYQQKSSQAPKLLFHYYDKDFNNEADTPDNFQSRRPNTSFCFLDIRSPGLGDTAMYLCATSSWGQEQETQYFGPGTRLLVL.

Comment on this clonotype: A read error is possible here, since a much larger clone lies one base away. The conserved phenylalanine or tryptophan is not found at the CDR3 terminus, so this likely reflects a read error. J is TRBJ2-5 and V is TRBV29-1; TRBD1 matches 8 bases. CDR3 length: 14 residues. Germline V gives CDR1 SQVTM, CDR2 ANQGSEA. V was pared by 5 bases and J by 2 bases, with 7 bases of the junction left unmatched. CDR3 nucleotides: TGCAGCGTTCGTGACAGGGGATCTCAAGAGACCCAGTACTTA. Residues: CSVRDRGSQETQYL.

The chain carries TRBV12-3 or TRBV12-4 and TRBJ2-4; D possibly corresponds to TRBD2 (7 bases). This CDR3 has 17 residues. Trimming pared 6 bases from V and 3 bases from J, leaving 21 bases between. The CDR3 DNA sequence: TGTGCCAGCAGCTTCTTAGGAGGGGGGGCCGGCAAAAACATTCAGTACTTC. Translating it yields CASSFLGGGAGKNIQYF.

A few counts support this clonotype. The CDR3 is CASTAKNIQYF. CDR3 in DNA: TGTGCCAGCACAGCCAAAAACATTCAGTACTTC. This chain links TRBV2 with TRBJ2-4; the D is unclear. V was cut by 7 bases and J by 0 bases, with 1 base left in between. The CDR3 contains 11 residues. In germline, CDR1 is SNHLY, CDR2 FYNNEI.

The CDR3 region is CSVAASSYEQYF. The CDR3 DNA reads TGCAGCGTCGCGGCTAGCTCCTACGAGCAGTACTTC. J is TRBJ2-7 and V is TRBV29-1; D uncertain. The CDR3 totals 12 residues. The germline V and J ends were trimmed by 6 bases and 0 bases, with 9 bases remaining between them. Germline V gene sequence: CDR1 SQVTM, CDR2 ANQGSEA.

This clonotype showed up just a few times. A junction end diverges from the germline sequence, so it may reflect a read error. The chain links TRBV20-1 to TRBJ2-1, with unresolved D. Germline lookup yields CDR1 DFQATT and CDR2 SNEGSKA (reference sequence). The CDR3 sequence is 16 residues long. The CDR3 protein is CSALRDAFHSYNEQFF. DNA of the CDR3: TGCAGTGCCTTGAGAGACGCTTTCCACTCCTACAATGAACAGTTCTTC.

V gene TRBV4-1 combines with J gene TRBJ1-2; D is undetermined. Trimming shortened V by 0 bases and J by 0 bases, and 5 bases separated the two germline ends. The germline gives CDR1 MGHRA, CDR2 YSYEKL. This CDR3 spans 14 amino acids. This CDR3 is CASSQDRTNYGYTF. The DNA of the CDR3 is TGCGCCAGCAGCCAAGATCGGACTAACTATGGCTACACCTTC.

CDR3 DNA: TGTGCCAGCAGCCAAGATGGGACTAGCGGGACTTACGAGCAGTACTTC. The encoded protein is CASSQDGTSGTYEQYF. The rearrangement joins TRBV4-2 to TRBJ2-7, with 13 bases lining up with TRBD2. There are 16 residues in the CDR3. Germline V CDR1 and CDR2: LGHNA, YNFKEQ. V lost 0 bases, J lost 4 bases, and 3 bases stayed unmatched.